The sequence of this TCR beta chain was determined in a study of cytomegalovirus exposure and HLA in healthy donors. Germline V gene lookup returns CDR1 SGHDN and CDR2 FVKESK. Deletions cut 2 bases from V and 11 bases from J, with 9 bases between. CDR3 length equals 12 residues. Method: immunoSEQ multiplex PCR; TCRdb's copy keeps in-frame clones and lacks some. The profile shows roughly 63,000 clones, 70% to 90% of them singletons. The sample taken for sequencing was PBMCs. This TCR came from a woman aged 18-29 years in good health and CMV-seronegative. V and J are TRBV14 and TRBJ2-2; D uncertain. The CDR3 nucleotides read TGTGCCAGCAGCCAAAACAGACGCGAGCTGTTTTTT. It is translated as CASSQNRRELFF.